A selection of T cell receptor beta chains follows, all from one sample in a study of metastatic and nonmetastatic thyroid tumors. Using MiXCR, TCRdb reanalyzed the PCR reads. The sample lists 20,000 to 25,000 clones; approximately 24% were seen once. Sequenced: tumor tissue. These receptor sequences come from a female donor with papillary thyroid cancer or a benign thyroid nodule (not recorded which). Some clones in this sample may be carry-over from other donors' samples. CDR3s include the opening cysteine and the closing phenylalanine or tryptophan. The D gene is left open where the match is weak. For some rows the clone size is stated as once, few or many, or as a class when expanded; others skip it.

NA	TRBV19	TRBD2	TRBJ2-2	CASSKGGREGWSGELFF	TGTGCCAGTAGCAAAGGAGGCCGGGAGGGATGGAGCGGGGAGCTGTTTTTT
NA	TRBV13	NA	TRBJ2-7	CASSTRALDYEQYF	TGTGCCAGCAGCACCAGGGCGCTGGACTACGAGCAGTACTTC
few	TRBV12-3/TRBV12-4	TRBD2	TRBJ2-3	CASSLSGSHGDTQYF	TGTGCCAGCAGTTTAAGCGGGAGTCACGGAGATACGCAGTATTTT
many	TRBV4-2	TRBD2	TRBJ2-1	CASSQALWGGGRNEQFF	TGTGCCAGCAGCCAAGCCTTGTGGGGAGGCGGGAGGAATGAGCAGTTCTTC
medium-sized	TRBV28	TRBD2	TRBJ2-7	CASSTGTSGASYEQYF	TGTGCCAGCAGTACCGGGACTAGCGGGGCCTCCTACGAGCAGTACTTC
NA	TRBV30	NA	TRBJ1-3	CAWSVGLGSGNTIYF	TGTGCCTGGAGTGTAGGGTTGGGTTCGGGAAACACCATATATTTT
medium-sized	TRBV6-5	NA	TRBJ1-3	CASSYSREGNTIYF	TGTGCCAGCAGTTACAGCAGGGAAGGAAACACCATATATTTT
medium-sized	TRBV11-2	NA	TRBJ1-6	CASSLGRGRVDSPLHF	TGTGCCAGCAGCTTAGGTAGGGGCAGAGTGGATTCACCCCTCCACTTT
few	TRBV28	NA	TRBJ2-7	CASRAEGPYEQYF	TGTGCCAGCAGGGCGGAAGGGCCCTACGAGCAGTACTTC
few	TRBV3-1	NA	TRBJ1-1	CASSRQEMNTEAFF	TGTGCCAGCAGCCGTCAGGAAATGAACACTGAAGCTTTCTTT
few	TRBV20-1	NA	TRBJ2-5	CSRSAGWETQYF	TGCAGTCGGAGCGCCGGCTGGGAGACCCAGTACTTC
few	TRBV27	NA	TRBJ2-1	CASSDWEAPHEQFF	TGTGCCAGCAGTGATTGGGAAGCGCCTCATGAGCAGTTCTTC
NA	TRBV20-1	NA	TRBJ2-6	CSARDGSGANVLTF	TGCAGTGCTAGAGATGGCTCTGGGGCCAACGTCCTGACTTTC
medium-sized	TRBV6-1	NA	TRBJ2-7	CASQGRAYEQYF	TGTGCCAGCCAGGGCAGAGCCTACGAGCAGTACTTC
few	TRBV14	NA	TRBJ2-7	CASSQGGYEQYF	TGTGCCAGCAGCCAAGGAGGATACGAGCAGTACTTC
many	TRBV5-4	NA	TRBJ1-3	CASSAGVGNTIYF	TGTGCCAGCAGCGCAGGGGTCGGAAACACCATATATTTT
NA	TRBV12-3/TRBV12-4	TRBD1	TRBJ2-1	CASSNRQGRVNEQFF	TGTGCCAGCAGTAATCGACAGGGGCGGGTCAATGAGCAGTTCTTC
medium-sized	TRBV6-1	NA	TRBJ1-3	CASTVSAVSGNTIYF	TGTGCCAGCACAGTTTCCGCAGTCTCTGGAAACACCATATATTTT
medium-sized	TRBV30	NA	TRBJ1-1	CAWSEAGHTEAFF	TGTGCCTGGAGTGAGGCGGGGCACACTGAAGCTTTCTTT
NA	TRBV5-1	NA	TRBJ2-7	CASSRDNYEHYF	TGCGCCAGCAGCCGTGACAACTACGAGCATTACTTC
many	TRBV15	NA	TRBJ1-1	CATSRGPPGRQNTEAFF	TGTGCCACCAGCAGAGGACCCCCTGGACGGCAGAACACTGAAGCTTTCTTT
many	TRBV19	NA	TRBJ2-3	CASSTTLYGGDTQYF	TGTGCCAGTAGTACCACCCTATACGGAGGGGATACGCAGTATTTT
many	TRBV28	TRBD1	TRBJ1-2	CASSPGGRYGYTF	TGTGCCAGCAGTCCAGGGGGCCGCTATGGCTACACCTTC
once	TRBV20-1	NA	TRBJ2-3	CSASFRGLQGDTQYF	TGCAGTGCTAGTTTCCGGGGCCTACAGGGAGATACGCAGTATTTT
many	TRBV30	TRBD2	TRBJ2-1	CAWTLAGFTYNEQFF	TGTGCCTGGACACTAGCGGGATTTACCTACAATGAGCAGTTCTTC
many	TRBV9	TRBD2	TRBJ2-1	CASSPREGPYNEQFF	TGTGCTAGCAGCCCCCGGGAGGGCCCCTACAATGAGCAGTTCTTC
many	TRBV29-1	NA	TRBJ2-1	CSVAAGVRDEQFF	TGCAGCGTTGCCGCGGGCGTCCGGGATGAGCAGTTCTTC
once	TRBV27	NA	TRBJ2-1	CASSSHGGVSSYNEQFF	TGTGCCAGCAGTTCGCACGGGGGCGTTAGCTCCTACAATGAGCAGTTCTTC
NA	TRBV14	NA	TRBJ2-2	CASSQLGRVTVELFF	TGTGCCAGCAGCCAACTTGGTAGGGTCACCGTGGAGCTGTTTTTT
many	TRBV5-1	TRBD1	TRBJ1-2	CASSLGQGTMRYTF	TGCGCCAGCAGCTTGGGACAGGGGACTATGCGCTACACCTTC
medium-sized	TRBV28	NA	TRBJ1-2	CATRGGRYGYTF	TGTGCCACTAGGGGGGGACGTTATGGCTACACCTTC
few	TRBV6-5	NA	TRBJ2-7	CASSYSGSYEQYF	TGTGCCAGCAGTTACTCTGGCTCCTACGAGCAGTACTTC
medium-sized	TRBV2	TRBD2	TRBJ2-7	CASSTGLVDEQYF	TGTGCCAGCAGCACCGGACTAGTTGACGAGCAGTACTTC
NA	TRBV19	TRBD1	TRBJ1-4	CAASRQGGFSANEKLFF	TGTGCCGCGTCCCGACAGGGGGGTTTTTCGGCTAATGAAAAACTGTTTTTT
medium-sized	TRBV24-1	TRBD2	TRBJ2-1	CATSGTSGSSSYNEQFF	TGTGCCACCAGTGGGACTAGCGGGAGTAGCTCCTACAATGAGCAGTTCTTC
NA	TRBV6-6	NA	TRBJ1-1	CASSYQWSPGAEAFF	TGTGCCAGCAGTTACCAGTGGTCCCCTGGGGCTGAAGCTTTCTTT